The rows below give T cell receptor beta chains drawn from one sample of a study of T cells in localized non-small cell lung cancer. Data came from immunoSEQ multiplex PCR; TCRdb stores just in-frame clones and leaves some out. The table shows 10,000 to 12,000 clones, with about 70% occurring only once. Sequencing was performed on peripheral blood, taken before any cancer treatment. Source of these receptors: a male donor at least 60 years old with stage I lung adenocarcinoma. Each CDR3 is given with its conserved first and last residue. The order of the fields is V gene, CDR3 length, D gene, J gene, clone size, CDR3 protein, CDR3 DNA. D genes are given only for firm matches. Only some rows state a clone size, as once, few, many or a class for expanded clones.

V gene: TRBV21-1; CDR3 length: 18; D gene: .; J gene: TRBJ1-5; clone size: .; CDR3 protein: CASSKVWVRSRGSQPQHF; CDR3 DNA: TGTGCCAGCAGCAAAGTGTGGGTTCGAAGCCGGGGGAGTCAGCCCCAGCATTTT
V gene: TRBV6-6; CDR3 length: 16; D gene: .; J gene: TRBJ2-7; clone size: .; CDR3 protein: CASSTRGGGFSYEQYF; CDR3 DNA: TGTGCCAGCAGTACGAGGGGAGGGGGCTTCTCCTACGAGCAGTACTTC
V gene: TRBV9; CDR3 length: 12; D gene: .; J gene: TRBJ1-1; clone size: once; CDR3 protein: CASSRVNTEAFF; CDR3 DNA: TGTGCCAGCAGCAGGGTCAACACTGAAGCTTTCTTT
V gene: TRBV4-3; CDR3 length: 13; D gene: .; J gene: TRBJ1-2; clone size: .; CDR3 protein: CASSQDQAYGYTF; CDR3 DNA: TGCGCCAGCAGCCAAGATCAAGCTTATGGCTACACCTTC
V gene: TRBV18; CDR3 length: 16; D gene: .; J gene: TRBJ2-3; clone size: .; CDR3 protein: CASSPQGSTSTDTQYF; CDR3 DNA: TGTGCCAGCTCACCACAGGGGTCTACTAGCACAGATACGCAGTATTTT
V gene: TRBV23-1; CDR3 length: 13; D gene: .; J gene: TRBJ1-2; clone size: .; CDR3 protein: CASSSPLSSSYTF; CDR3 DNA: TGCGCCAGCAGTTCCCCATTGAGTAGCAGCTACACCTTC
V gene: TRBV6-5; CDR3 length: 14; D gene: .; J gene: TRBJ2-2; clone size: .; CDR3 protein: CASSLGVTTGELFF; CDR3 DNA: TGTGCCAGCAGTTTGGGGGTAACGACCGGGGAGCTGTTTTTT
V gene: TRBV7-8; CDR3 length: 13; D gene: .; J gene: TRBJ1-5; clone size: .; CDR3 protein: CASSLATNQPQHF; CDR3 DNA: TGTGCCAGCAGCTTAGCGACAAATCAGCCCCAGCATTTT
V gene: TRBV7-2; CDR3 length: 15; D gene: .; J gene: TRBJ1-5; clone size: few; CDR3 protein: CASSSDPTSNQPQHF; CDR3 DNA: TGTGCCAGCAGCTCCGACCCCACTAGCAATCAGCCCCAGCATTTT
V gene: TRBV11-2; CDR3 length: 18; D gene: TRBD2; J gene: TRBJ2-4; clone size: once; CDR3 protein: CASSLTTSGGAAKNIQYF; CDR3 DNA: TGTGCCAGCAGCTTAACCACTAGCGGGGGGGCGGCCAAAAACATTCAGTACTTC
V gene: TRBV11-2; CDR3 length: 15; D gene: TRBD1; J gene: TRBJ1-1; clone size: .; CDR3 protein: CASSPTTGVVSEAFF; CDR3 DNA: TGTGCCAGCAGCCCGACCACAGGGGTGGTGTCTGAAGCTTTCTTT
V gene: TRBV28; CDR3 length: 14; D gene: .; J gene: TRBJ1-1; clone size: .; CDR3 protein: CASSFGGTNTEAFF; CDR3 DNA: TGTGCCAGCAGTTTCGGAGGGACGAACACTGAAGCTTTCTTT
V gene: TRBV12-5; CDR3 length: 16; D gene: .; J gene: TRBJ2-1; clone size: few; CDR3 protein: CASGLVLWGFYNEQFF; CDR3 DNA: TGTGCTAGTGGTTTGGTACTGTGGGGGTTCTACAATGAGCAGTTCTTC
V gene: TRBV6-5; CDR3 length: 15; D gene: .; J gene: TRBJ1-4; clone size: .; CDR3 protein: CASSPPGPVGEKLFF; CDR3 DNA: TGTGCCAGCAGTCCCCCAGGGCCCGTTGGGGAAAAACTGTTTTTT
V gene: TRBV5-1; CDR3 length: 14; D gene: .; J gene: TRBJ2-2; clone size: .; CDR3 protein: CASSARTDTGELFF; CDR3 DNA: TGCGCCAGCAGCGCGCGAACGGACACCGGGGAGCTGTTTTTT
V gene: TRBV20-1; CDR3 length: 11; D gene: .; J gene: TRBJ2-7; clone size: .; CDR3 protein: CSAHRAYEQYF; CDR3 DNA: TGCAGTGCTCACAGGGCTTACGAGCAGTACTTC
V gene: TRBV4-2; CDR3 length: 14; D gene: TRBD1; J gene: TRBJ1-3; clone size: .; CDR3 protein: CASSRGTGGDTIYF; CDR3 DNA: TGTGCCAGCAGCCGCGGAACAGGGGGAGACACCATATATTTT
V gene: TRBV15; CDR3 length: 15; D gene: .; J gene: TRBJ1-5; clone size: .; CDR3 protein: CATSSRGSGNQPQHF; CDR3 DNA: TGTGCCACCAGCAGTAGGGGGTCGGGCAATCAGCCCCAGCATTTT
V gene: TRBV18; CDR3 length: 16; D gene: .; J gene: TRBJ1-4; clone size: .; CDR3 protein: CASSPGNRAGTEKLFF; CDR3 DNA: TGTGCCAGCTCACCCGGGAACAGGGCGGGGACTGAAAAACTGTTTTTT
V gene: TRBV5-6; CDR3 length: 15; D gene: .; J gene: TRBJ2-6; clone size: .; CDR3 protein: CASSLGLPGANVLTF; CDR3 DNA: TGTGCCAGCAGCTTGGGTCTACCTGGGGCCAACGTCCTGACTTTC
V gene: TRBV5-1; CDR3 length: 13; D gene: TRBD2; J gene: TRBJ2-5; clone size: .; CDR3 protein: CASRLAGGETQYF; CDR3 DNA: TGCGCCAGCAGACTAGCGGGGGGAGAGACCCAGTACTTC
V gene: TRBV27; CDR3 length: 13; D gene: .; J gene: TRBJ2-7; clone size: .; CDR3 protein: CASSLYQTYEQYF; CDR3 DNA: TGTGCCAGCAGTTTGTACCAGACCTACGAGCAGTACTTC
V gene: TRBV11-2; CDR3 length: 15; D gene: .; J gene: TRBJ2-3; clone size: .; CDR3 protein: CASSLEWTDTDTQYF; CDR3 DNA: TGTGCCAGCAGCTTAGAATGGACAGACACAGATACGCAGTATTTT
V gene: TRBV6-5; CDR3 length: 14; D gene: .; J gene: TRBJ1-1; clone size: once; CDR3 protein: CASSYGHSSTEAFF; CDR3 DNA: TGTGCCAGCAGTTACGGTCACAGCTCCACTGAAGCTTTCTTT
V gene: TRBV28; CDR3 length: 16; D gene: .; J gene: TRBJ2-7; clone size: .; CDR3 protein: CASSLSLGAATDEQYF; CDR3 DNA: TGTGCCAGCAGTTTATCGCTGGGGGCAGCTACTGACGAGCAGTACTTC
V gene: TRBV5-4; CDR3 length: 15; D gene: .; J gene: TRBJ2-3; clone size: .; CDR3 protein: CASSPRFSREDTQYF; CDR3 DNA: TGTGCCAGCAGCCCCAGGTTTAGCCGGGAAGATACGCAGTATTTT
V gene: TRBV5-1; CDR3 length: 14; D gene: .; J gene: TRBJ1-2; clone size: .; CDR3 protein: CASSLTSVNYGYTF; CDR3 DNA: TGCGCCAGCAGCTTGACAAGCGTTAACTATGGCTACACCTTC
V gene: TRBV4-1; CDR3 length: 16; D gene: .; J gene: TRBJ2-7; clone size: few; CDR3 protein: CASSQDGGAKYYEQYF; CDR3 DNA: TGCGCCAGCAGCCAAGATGGGGGGGCGAAATACTACGAGCAGTACTTC
V gene: TRBV6-6; CDR3 length: 15; D gene: .; J gene: TRBJ2-5; clone size: few; CDR3 protein: CASSYSPGVQETQYF; CDR3 DNA: TGTGCCAGCAGTTACTCACCAGGAGTTCAAGAGACCCAGTACTTC
V gene: TRBV5-1; CDR3 length: 14; D gene: .; J gene: TRBJ1-3; clone size: .; CDR3 protein: CASSAPGAGNTIYF; CDR3 DNA: TGCGCCAGCAGCGCCCCGGGGGCTGGAAACACCATATATTTT
V gene: TRBV5-8; CDR3 length: 14; D gene: TRBD1; J gene: TRBJ1-2; clone size: .; CDR3 protein: CASSLGQGAYGYTF; CDR3 DNA: TGTGCCAGCAGCTTGGGACAGGGGGCGTATGGCTACACCTTC
V gene: TRBV19; CDR3 length: 16; D gene: TRBD1; J gene: TRBJ2-4; clone size: .; CDR3 protein: CASSMGQGAVKNIQYF; CDR3 DNA: TGTGCCAGTAGTATGGGACAGGGGGCTGTTAAAAACATTCAGTACTTC
V gene: TRBV7-9; CDR3 length: 12; D gene: .; J gene: TRBJ1-1; clone size: .; CDR3 protein: CASSLARGEAFF; CDR3 DNA: TGTGCCAGCAGCTTAGCGCGGGGGGAAGCTTTCTTT